The sequence of this TCR beta chain was determined in a study of blood T cell repertoires in COVID-19. Background on the study: The United States, Italy and Spain supplied acute and convalescent COVID-19 samples. T cells, B-cell-depleted T cells, or PBMCs provided the cDNA or gDNA that served as material.

Authors' data handling: Amplification of reference gene primers provided the estimated nucleated cell counts. The assay was immunoSEQ multiplex PCR, and TCRdb's table has in-frame clones only and misses some. For V, J and clone size, that table is used; D and trimming come from the DNA. There are fewer than 110,000 clones in the sample; around 88% occur only once, and around 7% lies in the top ten. Trimming cost V 10 bases and J 5 bases, with 9 bases left between them. Germline V gene data show CDR1 as MDHEN and CDR2 as SYDVKM. This CDR3 is built from 11 residues. The sequencing input was peripheral blood. The chain recombines TRBV28 with TRBJ1-5; D is undetermined. This TCR came from a middle-aged man with active or convalescent COVID-19. The CDR3 protein is CATSSDQPQHF. The CDR3 nucleotides are TGTGCCACCTCGTCTGATCAGCCCCAGCATTTT.